The rows below give T cell receptor beta chains drawn from one sample of a study of T cell responses to AZD1222 COVID-19 vaccine. Here immunoSEQ multiplex PCR was the method, and the copy in TCRdb shows in-frame clones only, minus some. The sample consists of roughly 80,000 clones, roughly 90% of them appearing once. The sample was peripheral blood, taken 28 days after the second AZD1222 dose. The source is an adult who received the AZD1222 COVID-19 vaccine. Both conserved end residues are part of each CDR3. The D gene is left open where the match is weak. Size is stated for part of the rows, as once, few or many counts, or as a class when the clone is expanded.

cdr3_aa cdr3_nt j_call clone_size d_call v_call
CASSETRALNQPQHF TGTGCCAGCAGTGAAACTCGGGCCCTCAATCAGCCCCAGCATTTT TRBJ1-5 NA NA TRBV6-1
CASRLAGNEQFF TGTGCCAGCAGACTAGCGGGCAATGAGCAGTTCTTC TRBJ2-1 NA TRBD2 TRBV28
CARPPSSWDRTVNSYNSPLHF TGTGCCCGTCCCCCCAGCTCATGGGATCGGACAGTCAACTCCTATAATTCACCCCTCCACTTT TRBJ1-6 NA NA TRBV18
CASIYGPGGNTEAFF TGTGCCAGTATTTATGGGCCAGGCGGTAACACTGAAGCTTTCTTT TRBJ1-1 NA NA TRBV19
CASSLTVYSNQPQHF TGTGCCAGCAGCTTGACAGTTTATAGCAATCAGCCCCAGCATTTT TRBJ1-5 NA NA TRBV3-1/TRBV3-2
CASSLGVGQRGGNQPQHF TGTGCCAGCAGTTTGGGGGTCGGGCAACGAGGGGGCAATCAGCCCCAGCATTTT TRBJ1-5 NA NA TRBV28
CASSLVQTGEEQYF TGCGCCAGCAGCTTGGTGCAGACAGGGGAAGAGCAGTACTTC TRBJ2-7 NA TRBD1 TRBV5-1
CASSSLGGNQPQHF TGTGCCAGCAGCTCCTTGGGGGGGAATCAGCCCCAGCATTTT TRBJ1-5 few NA TRBV7-8
CASSLGGTGELFF TGCGCCAGCAGCTTGGGGGGCACCGGGGAGCTGTTTTTT TRBJ2-2 NA NA TRBV5-1
CASSPWTPGGGNTIYF TGTGCCAGCAGCCCCTGGACTCCCGGGGGTGGAAACACCATATATTTT TRBJ1-3 NA NA TRBV5-4
CASSHTRGSGGGYEQYF TGCGCCAGCAGCCACACTCGGGGGTCCGGGGGAGGCTACGAGCAGTACTTC TRBJ2-7 NA NA TRBV4-1
CASSAGTSGGLQETQYF TGTGCCAGCAGCGCTGGGACTAGCGGGGGACTCCAAGAGACCCAGTACTTC TRBJ2-5 NA TRBD2 TRBV9
CASSLQTSGSGELFF TGTGCCAGCAGCTTGCAGACTAGCGGGTCCGGGGAGCTGTTTTTT TRBJ2-2 NA TRBD2 TRBV7-2